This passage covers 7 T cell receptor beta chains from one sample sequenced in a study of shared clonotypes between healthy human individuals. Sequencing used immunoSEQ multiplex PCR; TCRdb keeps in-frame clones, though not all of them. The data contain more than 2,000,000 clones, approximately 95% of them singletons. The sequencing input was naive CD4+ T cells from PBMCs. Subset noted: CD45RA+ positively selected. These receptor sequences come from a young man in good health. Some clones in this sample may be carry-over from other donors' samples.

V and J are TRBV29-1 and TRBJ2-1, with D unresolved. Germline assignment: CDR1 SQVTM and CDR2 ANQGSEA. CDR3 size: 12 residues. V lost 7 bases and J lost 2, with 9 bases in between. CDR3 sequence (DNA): TGCAGCGGTCGCTTCACCTACAATGAGCAGTTCTTC. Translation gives CSGRFTYNEQFF.

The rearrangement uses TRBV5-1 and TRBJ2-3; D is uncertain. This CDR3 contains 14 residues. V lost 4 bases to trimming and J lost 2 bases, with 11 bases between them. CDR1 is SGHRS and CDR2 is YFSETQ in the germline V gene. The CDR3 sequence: CASSVRSYTDTQYF. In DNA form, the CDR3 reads TGCGCCAGCAGCGTAAGGAGCTACACAGATACGCAGTATTTT.

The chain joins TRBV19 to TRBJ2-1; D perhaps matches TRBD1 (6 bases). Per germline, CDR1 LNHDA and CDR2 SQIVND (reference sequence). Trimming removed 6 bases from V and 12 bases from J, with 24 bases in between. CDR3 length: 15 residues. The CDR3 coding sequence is TGTGCCAGTAGCCCAGGACAGCCTTTACAGGTCGGGCAGTTCTTC. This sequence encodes CASSPGQPLQVGQFF.

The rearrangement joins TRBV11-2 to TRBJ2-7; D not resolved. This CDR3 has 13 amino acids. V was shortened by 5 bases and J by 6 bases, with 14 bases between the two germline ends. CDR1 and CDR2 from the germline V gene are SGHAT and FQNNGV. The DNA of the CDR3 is TGTGCCAGCAGCCCCCGAGTGGCAGGCGAGCAGTACTTC. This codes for CASSPRVAGEQYF. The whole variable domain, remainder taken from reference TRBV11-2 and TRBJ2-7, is EAGVAQSPRYKIIEKRQSVAFWCNPISGHATLYWYQQILGQGPKLLIQFQNNGVVDDSQLPKDRFSAERLKGVDSTLKIQPAKLEDSAVYLCASSPRVAGEQYFGPGTRLTVT.

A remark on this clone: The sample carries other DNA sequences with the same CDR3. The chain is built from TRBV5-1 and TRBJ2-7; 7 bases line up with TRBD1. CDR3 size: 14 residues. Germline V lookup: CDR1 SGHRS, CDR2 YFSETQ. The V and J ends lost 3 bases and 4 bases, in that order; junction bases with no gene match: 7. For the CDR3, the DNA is TGCGCCAGCAGCTCCTCCGGGACAGCATACGAGCAGTACTTC. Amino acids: CASSSSGTAYEQYF.

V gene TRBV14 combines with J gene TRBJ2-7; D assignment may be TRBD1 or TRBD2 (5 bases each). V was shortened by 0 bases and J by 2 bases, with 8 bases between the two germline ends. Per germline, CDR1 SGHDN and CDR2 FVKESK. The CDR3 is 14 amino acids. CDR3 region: CASSQDRGPYEQYF. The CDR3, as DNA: TGTGCCAGCAGCCAAGATCGGGGCCCCTACGAGCAGTACTTC.

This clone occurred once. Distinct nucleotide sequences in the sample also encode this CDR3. CDR3 amino acids: CAISGGTGQETQYF. Written as DNA, the CDR3 is TGTGCCATCAGTGGTGGGACAGGTCAAGAGACCCAGTACTTC. The chain recombines TRBV10-3 with TRBJ2-5, with 8 bases matching TRBD1. This CDR3 has 14 amino acids. The ends lost 4 bases at V and 2 bases at J; junction bases unmatched: 3. Per germline, CDR1 ENHRY and CDR2 SYGVKD.